Listed below are T cell receptor beta chains from one sample, sequenced in a study of blood T cell repertoires in COVID-19. Assay: immunoSEQ multiplex PCR; the TCRdb copy retains only in-frame clones and omits some. The data hold over 150,000 clones, with just under 90% observed a single time. Input material: peripheral blood. Every receptor here comes from a woman aged 18-29 years who had recovered from COVID-19. CDR3s include the opening cysteine and the closing phenylalanine or tryptophan. The D gene is left open where the match is weak. Only part of the rows carry a size: once, few, many, or a class if the clone is expanded.

v_call	clone_size	j_call	d_call	cdr3_length	cdr3_nt	cdr3_aa
TRBV5-1	NA	TRBJ1-3	NA	14	TGCGCCAGCAGGGCCTCCTCCACTGGAAACACCATATATTTT	CASRASSTGNTIYF
TRBV19	NA	TRBJ2-3	TRBD2	15	TGTGCCAGTAACGGACTAGCGGGAGATACAGATACGCAGTATTTT	CASNGLAGDTDTQYF
TRBV28	NA	TRBJ2-4	NA	15	TGTGCCAGCAGTTATGGCGGGCTCGCCAAAAACATTCAGTACTTC	CASSYGGLAKNIQYF
TRBV24-1	NA	TRBJ2-5	NA	16	TGTGCCACCAGTGATCTGCAAGATAGTATTCGGGAGACCCAGTACTTC	CATSDLQDSIRETQYF
TRBV5-4	NA	TRBJ2-2	NA	17	TGTGCCAGCAGCTTGGGGACGCGGGGGCATATATCCGGGGAGCTGTTTTTT	CASSLGTRGHISGELFF
TRBV20-1	many	TRBJ2-2	NA	11	TGCAGTGCGGAGGGCCTCGGGGAGCTGTTTTTT	CSAEGLGELFF
TRBV6-5	NA	TRBJ1-4	NA	15	TGTGCCAGCAGTTACTCTTCCACCACCAGAAAAAGACTGTTTTTT	CASSYSSTTRKRLFF
TRBV19	NA	TRBJ2-7	NA	15	TGTGCCAGTAGTACGTCAGGGCAGAGCTTTTACGAGCAGTACTTC	CASSTSGQSFYEQYF
TRBV6-5	NA	TRBJ1-2	NA	15	TGTGCCAGCAGGGACGAAGGGGGAAGGGACTATGGCTACACCTTC	CASRDEGGRDYGYTF
TRBV2	NA	TRBJ2-6	NA	14	TGTGCCGGTGAAGGGGTGTCTGGGGCCAACGTCCTGACTTTC	CAGEGVSGANVLTF
TRBV9	NA	TRBJ1-4	TRBD1	15	TGTGCCAGCAGCGCCAAGACAGGGGCAAGGGAAAAACTGTTTTTT	CASSAKTGAREKLFF
TRBV2	NA	TRBJ1-1	TRBD1	15	TGTGCCAGCAGGCGGGACAGCCTAATGAACACTGAAGCTTTCTTT	CASRRDSLMNTEAFF
TRBV19	many	TRBJ2-2	TRBD2	17	TGTGCCAGTAGGCCTCGAGTAGCGGGGGCCGGCACCGGGGAGCTGTTTTTT	CASRPRVAGAGTGELFF
TRBV2	NA	TRBJ2-7	NA	17	TGTGCCAGCAGTGAAATAACGTGGAGGCGAGATCCCTACGAGCAGTACTTC	CASSEITWRRDPYEQYF
TRBV24-1	NA	TRBJ2-2	NA	16	TGTGCCACCAGTGATTTAGGCCAGGCCAGAACCGGGGAGCTGTTTTTT	CATSDLGQARTGELFF
TRBV15	NA	TRBJ2-2	NA	13	TGTGCCACCAGCAGAGAACGGACCGGGGAGCTGTTTTTT	CATSRERTGELFF
TRBV19	NA	TRBJ2-2	NA	16	TGTGCCAGTAGTATATTAGGAGGGGGCCCCACCGGGGAGCTGTTTTTT	CASSILGGGPTGELFF
TRBV9	NA	TRBJ2-6	NA	14	TGTGCCAGCAGCGGACTCTCTGGGGCCAACGTCCTGACTTTC	CASSGLSGANVLTF
TRBV19	NA	TRBJ2-1	NA	13	TGTGCCAGTAAGGGCAGGGAATACAATGAGCAGTTCTTC	CASKGREYNEQFF
TRBV27	once	TRBJ1-1	TRBD1	14	TGTGCCAGCAGTTGGGGACAGGGGTTTGGAGAGGCTTTCTTT	CASSWGQGFGEAFF
TRBV15	NA	TRBJ2-5	TRBD1	14	TGTGCCACCAGTAACGACAGGGCCGCTCGGACCCAGTACTTC	CATSNDRAARTQYF
TRBV11-2	NA	TRBJ1-2	NA	14	TGTGCCAGCAGCTTCCTCGAGACAGCCTATGGCTACACCTTC	CASSFLETAYGYTF
TRBV12-3/TRBV12-4	NA	TRBJ2-3	NA	12	TGTGCCAGCATTCATAGCACAGATACGCAGTATTTT	CASIHSTDTQYF
TRBV27	NA	TRBJ2-5	NA	14	TGTGCCAGCAGTTATCTAGGGGGTGGAGAGACCCAGTACTTC	CASSYLGGGETQYF
TRBV15	NA	TRBJ2-7	TRBD1	15	TGTGCCACCAGCAGAGATGAGGGGGCCCCCTACGAGCAGTACTTC	CATSRDEGAPYEQYF
TRBV21-1	NA	TRBJ1-4	NA	21	TGTGCCAGCAGCGCGAAACCCTTTTGGACAGGGGGAGTTTCAACTAATGAAAAACTGTTTTTT	CASSAKPFWTGGVSTNEKLFF
TRBV19	NA	TRBJ2-3	TRBD2	15	TGTGCCAGTAGTATCGGGACTAGCGCAGCAGATACGCAGTATTTT	CASSIGTSAADTQYF
TRBV11-2	NA	TRBJ2-7	NA	13	TGTGCCAGCAGCTTAGCCCGAGGCTACGAGCAGTACTTC	CASSLARGYEQYF
TRBV9	NA	TRBJ2-1	TRBD2	16	TGTGCCAGCAGCGGGTCCGGACTAGCGGGAGGGGATGAGCAGTTCTTC	CASSGSGLAGGDEQFF
TRBV5-1	NA	TRBJ2-1	TRBD1	17	TGCGCCAGCAGCCTTACTCCCGGGACAGGGCGCGACAATGAGCAGTTCTTC	CASSLTPGTGRDNEQFF
TRBV9	NA	TRBJ1-3	NA	16	TGTGCCAGCAGCGCTCAGGTTCAGAGCTCTGGAAACACCATATATTTT	CASSAQVQSSGNTIYF
TRBV18	NA	TRBJ1-5	NA	14	TGTGCCAGCTCACTGGTCTCGGTAGATCAGCCCCAGCATTTT	CASSLVSVDQPQHF
TRBV4-2	NA	TRBJ1-1	NA	15	TGTGCCAGCAGCCTCGCAGAAGGAGGGAACACTGAAGCTTTCTTT	CASSLAEGGNTEAFF
TRBV6-5	NA	TRBJ2-7	NA	15	TGTGCCAGCGGCTTGAGTAGGGGAATCTCCTACGAGCAGTACTTC	CASGLSRGISYEQYF
TRBV7-8	NA	TRBJ1-1	NA	13	TGTGCCAGCAGCTTAGCGCTTCTAAATGAAGCTTTCTTT	CASSLALLNEAFF
TRBV4-2	NA	TRBJ2-3	TRBD2	16	TGTGCCAGCAGCCAAGCTTGGGGGACTAGCACAGATACGCGGTATTTT	CASSQAWGTSTDTRYF
TRBV10-1	NA	TRBJ1-5	TRBD1	16	TGCGCCAGCAGGGACCCGACAGGGTATAGCAATCAGCCCCAGCATTTT	CASRDPTGYSNQPQHF
TRBV7-9	NA	TRBJ2-5	TRBD2	13	TGTGCCAGCAACGCGGGAGGGCTGGAGACCCAGTACTTC	CASNAGGLETQYF
TRBV18	NA	TRBJ1-5	NA	16	TGTGCCAGCTCACCCGAGGCGGACAATTCGGACCAGCCCCAGCATTTT	CASSPEADNSDQPQHF
TRBV11-1	NA	TRBJ1-1	TRBD1	15	TGTGCCAGCAGCTCCGACAGGGGGAAAAGGACTGAAGCTTTCTTT	CASSSDRGKRTEAFF
TRBV7-3	NA	TRBJ1-6	NA	14	TGTGCCAGCAAATCGGCGGGGAGTAATTCACCCCTCCACTTT	CASKSAGSNSPLHF
TRBV15	few	TRBJ2-3	NA	16	TGTGCCACCAGCAGAACTGGAGGTAGCTTCACAGATACGCAGTATTTT	CATSRTGGSFTDTQYF
TRBV2	NA	TRBJ2-2	TRBD1	14	TGTGCCAGCAAGCTCCAGGGGGACACCGGGGAGCTGTTTTTT	CASKLQGDTGELFF
TRBV5-4	NA	TRBJ2-3	TRBD1	15	TGTGCCAGCAGCTTGGGACAGGGGTTGACAGATACGCAGTATTTT	CASSLGQGLTDTQYF
TRBV18	NA	TRBJ1-1	TRBD1	14	TGTGCCAGCTCACCACCCGACAGGGACACTGAAGCTTTCTTT	CASSPPDRDTEAFF
TRBV6-5	NA	TRBJ1-1	NA	12	TGTGCCAGCAGTTACTCCCCATCTGAAGCTTTCTTT	CASSYSPSEAFF
TRBV18	NA	TRBJ2-2	TRBD2	16	TGTGCCAGCTCATCATCCCTCGGCGGGGGCACCGGGGAGCTGTTTTTT	CASSSSLGGGTGELFF
TRBV18	once	TRBJ2-1	NA	13	TGTGCCAGCTCACCAAGGGGGACCGATGAGCAGTTCTTC	CASSPRGTDEQFF
TRBV7-3	NA	TRBJ1-6	TRBD1	15	TGTGCCAGCAGCCCACAGGGGACAGGGAATTCACCCCTCCACTTT	CASSPQGTGNSPLHF
TRBV7-2	NA	TRBJ1-1	TRBD1	14	TGTGCCAGCAGCTCGGGACAGCAGAACACTGAAGCTTTCTTT	CASSSGQQNTEAFF
TRBV7-2	NA	TRBJ1-4	NA	14	TGTGCCAGCAGCCAAATCCAACAGGGCAAAAAACTGTTTTTT	CASSQIQQGKKLFF
TRBV30	once	TRBJ2-1	TRBD2	15	TGTGCCTGGAGTAGGGGACTAGCGGGAACCAATGAGCAGTTCTTC	CAWSRGLAGTNEQFF
TRBV4-1	NA	TRBJ1-1	NA	15	TGCGCCAGCAGCCAAGGGGGGGTCATGAACACTGAAGCTTTCTTT	CASSQGGVMNTEAFF
TRBV5-5	many	TRBJ2-5	NA	14	TGTGCCAGCAGCTTGGGCAGTAACAGAGAGACCCAGTACTTC	CASSLGSNRETQYF
TRBV6-6	once	TRBJ1-2	NA	13	TGTGCCAGCAGTACACGGGTCTACTATGGCTACACCTTC	CASSTRVYYGYTF
TRBV29-1	NA	TRBJ1-3	NA	14	TGCAGCGTTGAACAGGCCGAGTACGGAAACACCATATATTTT	CSVEQAEYGNTIYF
TRBV12-3/TRBV12-4	NA	TRBJ2-5	TRBD1	13	TGTGCCAGCGGGCGGGACAGGCAAGAGACCCAGTACTTC	CASGRDRQETQYF
TRBV7-3	NA	TRBJ2-3	TRBD1	15	TGTGCCAGCAGCTTCGAGGGGGCCCACACAGATACGCAGTATTTT	CASSFEGAHTDTQYF
TRBV7-9	NA	TRBJ2-1	NA	16	TGTGCCAGCAGCCCAGAGGCAGGGGACCCCCACAATGAGCAGTTCTTC	CASSPEAGDPHNEQFF